Listed here are 10 T cell receptor beta chains from one sample, sequenced in a study of radiotherapy plus CTLA-4 blockade in lung cancer. Generated by immunoSEQ multiplex PCR, the TCRdb table keeps only in-frame clones and is missing some. Found here are approximately 52,000 clones, about three quarters of them singletons; the top ten hold about 2.2%. The source material was peripheral blood, sampled from a patient treated with radiotherapy plus ipilimumab. These TCRs come from a human donor with non-small cell lung cancer whose response to radiotherapy plus ipilimumab could not be evaluated.

The chain has TRBV21-1 and TRBJ2-5; TRBD1, the D gene given by the table, was not confirmed from the DNA. TRBV21-1 is noted as a pseudogene. The CDR3 has 15 amino acids. In DNA, the CDR3 is TGTGCCAGCAGCAAAGTTTCACAGGGGAAAGAGACCCAGTACTTC. This gives the protein CASSKVSQGKETQYF.

In nucleotides, the CDR3 is TGCAGCGTTCCTCTAGCGGGGGGGCCCGGGGATACGCAGTATTTT. Amino acids: CSVPLAGGPGDTQYF. The V gene is TRBV29-1, the J gene TRBJ2-3, with 12 positions matching TRBD2. The CDR3 length is 15 residues. With V trimmed by 5 bases and J by 6 bases, 9 bases remained unmatched. Germline lookup yields CDR1 SQVTM and CDR2 ANQGSEA.

This clone was detected only once. The chain carries TRBV5-1 and TRBJ2-5; TRBD1 aligns across 7 bases. The J call may be mistaken, given a closer DNA end match to TRBJ2-7. Germline values: CDR1 SGHRS, CDR2 YFSETQ. The CDR3 spans 14 residues. The CDR3 loop reads CASSIGQDSYEQYF. CDR3 DNA: TGCGCCAGCAGCATTGGACAGGACTCCTACGAGCAGTACTTC.

The chain recombines TRBV4-2 with TRBJ1-2; possible D gene TRBD1, 5 bases. The CDR3 has 14 residues. Germline values: CDR1 LGHNA, CDR2 YNFKEQ. Trimming pared 0 bases from V and 6 bases from J, leaving 11 bases between. CDR3 residues: CASSQDLGGDGYTF. The CDR3 nucleotides read TGTGCCAGCAGCCAAGATCTCGGAGGGGATGGCTACACCTTC.

V usage is TRBV5-3 and J usage is TRBJ2-1, with D perhaps TRBD2 (6 bases). TRBV5-3 has ORF status, its function being uncertain. V lost 4 bases to trimming and J lost 0 bases, with 14 bases between them. This CDR3 is built from 16 residues. CDR3 sequence reads: CARSRLAENSYNEQFF. For the CDR3, the DNA is TGTGCCAGAAGCCGATTAGCGGAGAACTCCTACAATGAGCAGTTCTTC.

The chain combines TRBV25-1 with TRBJ2-1, with 7 bases lining up with TRBD2. The CDR3 length is 15 residues. Germline values: CDR1 MGHDK, CDR2 SYGVNS. J lost 6 bases, V lost 3 bases, and 8 bases had no gene match. Written as DNA, the CDR3 is TGTGCCAGCAGTGACCCGGGACTACCGGGCAATGAGCAGTTCTTC. It is translated as CASSDPGLPGNEQFF.

This chain uses TRBV9 with TRBJ1-4; TRBD1 agrees at 9 bases. This CDR3 is 15 amino acids long. Losses at the gene ends were 3 bases for V and 5 bases for J; bases not matched to a gene: 5. CDR1 and CDR2 from the germline V gene are SGDLS and YYNGEE. Written as DNA, the CDR3 is TGTGCCAGCAGCGAGGGGGACAGGGTAAATGAAAAACTGTTTTTT. This translates into CASSEGDRVNEKLFF.

V is TRBV5-1 and J is TRBJ1-4; possible D gene TRBD1, 5 bases. Between the trimmed V and J ends, which lost 0 bases and 8 bases, there was a span of 11 bases. The V gene's germline CDR1 is SGHRS and CDR2 YFSETQ. The CDR3 spans 14 residues. The CDR3 DNA reads as TGCGCCAGCAGCTTGGCCCAGGGTGGGGAAAAACTGTTTTTT. It specifies CASSLAQGGEKLFF.

The chain uses TRBV2 and TRBJ2-5; 8 bases agree with TRBD1. J was trimmed by 1 base and V by 4 bases; bases with no gene match: 8. CDR3 length: 16 amino acids. Germline V gene lookup returns CDR1 SNHLY and CDR2 FYNNEI. The CDR3 loop is CASSAAPTGAQETQYF. CDR3 nucleotides: TGTGCCAGCAGTGCGGCTCCGACAGGGGCCCAAGAGACCCAGTACTTC.

This CDR3 is CASTPGIGSYEQYF. In DNA form, the CDR3 reads TGCGCCAGCACCCCAGGGATCGGCTCCTACGAGCAGTACTTC. J is TRBJ2-7 and V is TRBV5-1; maybe TRBD1 (5 bases). The germline V and J ends were trimmed by 6 bases and 0 bases, with 13 bases remaining between them. The CDR3 runs 14 residues. CDR1 and CDR2 (germline): SGHRS, YFSETQ. The complete variable domain, with remaining parts taken from reference TRBV5-1 and TRBJ2-7, reads KAGVTQTPRYLIKTRGQQVTLSCSPISGHRSVSWYQQTPGQGLQFLFEYFSETQRNKGNFPGRFSGRQFSNSRSEMNVSTLELGDSALYLCASTPGIGSYEQYFGPGTRLTVT.